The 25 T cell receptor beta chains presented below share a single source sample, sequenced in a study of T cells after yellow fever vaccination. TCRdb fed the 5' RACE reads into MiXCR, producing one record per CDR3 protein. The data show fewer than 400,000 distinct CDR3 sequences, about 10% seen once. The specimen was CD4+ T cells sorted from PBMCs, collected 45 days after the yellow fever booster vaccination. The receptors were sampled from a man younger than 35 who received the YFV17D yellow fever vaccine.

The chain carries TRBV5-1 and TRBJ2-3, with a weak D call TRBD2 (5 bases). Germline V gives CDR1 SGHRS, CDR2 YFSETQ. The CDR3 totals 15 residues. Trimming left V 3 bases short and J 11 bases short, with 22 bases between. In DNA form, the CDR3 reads TGCGCCAGCAGCTCCGCGGTCGGGCCTCGGGGAAAGCAGTATTTT. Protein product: CASSSAVGPRGKQYF.

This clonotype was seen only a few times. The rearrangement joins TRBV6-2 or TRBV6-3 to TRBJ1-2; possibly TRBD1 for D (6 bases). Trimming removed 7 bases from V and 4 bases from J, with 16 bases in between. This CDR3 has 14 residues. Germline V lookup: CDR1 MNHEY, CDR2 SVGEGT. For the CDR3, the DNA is TGTGCCAGCACCGATTCTGGACAGTTCTATGGCTACACCTTC. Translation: CASTDSGQFYGYTF.

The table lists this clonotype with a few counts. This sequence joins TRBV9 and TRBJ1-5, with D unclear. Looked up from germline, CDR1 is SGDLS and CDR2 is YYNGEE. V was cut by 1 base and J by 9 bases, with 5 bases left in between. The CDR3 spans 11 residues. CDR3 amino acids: CASSVPGPQHF. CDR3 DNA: TGTGCCAGCAGCGTACCGGGGCCCCAGCATTTT. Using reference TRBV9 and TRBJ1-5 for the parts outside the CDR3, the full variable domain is DSGVTQTPKHLITATGQRVTLRCSPRSGDLSVYWYQQSLDQGLQFLIQYYNGEERAKGNILERFSAQQFPDLHSELNLSSLELGDSALYFCASSVPGPQHFGDGTRLSIL.

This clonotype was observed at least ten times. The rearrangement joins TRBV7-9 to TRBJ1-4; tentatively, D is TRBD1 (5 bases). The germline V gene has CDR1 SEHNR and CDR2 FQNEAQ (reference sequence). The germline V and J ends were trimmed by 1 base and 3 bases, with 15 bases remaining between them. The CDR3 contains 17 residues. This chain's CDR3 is CASSLVAGKEANEKLFF. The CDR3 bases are TGTGCCAGCAGCTTAGTCGCAGGGAAAGAGGCTAATGAAAAACTGTTTTTT. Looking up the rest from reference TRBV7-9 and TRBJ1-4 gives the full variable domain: DTGVSQNPRHKITKRGQNVTFRCDPISEHNRLYWYRQTLGQGPEFLTYFQNEAQLEKSRLLSDRFSAERPKGSFSTLEIQRTEQGDSAMYLCASSLVAGKEANEKLFFGSGTQLSVL.

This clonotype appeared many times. CDR3 residues: CAICHSGPSTDTQYF. In DNA form, the CDR3 reads TGTGCCATCTGCCATAGCGGGCCAAGCACAGATACGCAGTATTTT. The rearrangement joins TRBV10-3 to TRBJ2-3, with 7 bases that match TRBD2. CDR1 and CDR2 (germline): ENHRY, SYGVKD. This CDR3 contains 15 residues. V was pared by 8 bases and J by 0 bases, with 8 bases of the junction left unmatched.

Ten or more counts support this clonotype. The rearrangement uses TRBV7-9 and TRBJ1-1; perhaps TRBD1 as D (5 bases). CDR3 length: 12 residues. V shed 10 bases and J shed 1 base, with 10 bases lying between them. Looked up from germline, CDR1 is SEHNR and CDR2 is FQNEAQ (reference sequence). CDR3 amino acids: CATSGGNTEAFF. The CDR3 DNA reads TGTGCCACCTCGGGGGGGAACACTGAAGCTTTCTTT. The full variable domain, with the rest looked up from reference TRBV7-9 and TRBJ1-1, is DTGVSQNPRHKITKRGQNVTFRCDPISEHNRLYWYRQTLGQGPEFLTYFQNEAQLEKSRLLSDRFSAERPKGSFSTLEIQRTEQGDSAMYLCATSGGNTEAFFGQGTRLTVV.

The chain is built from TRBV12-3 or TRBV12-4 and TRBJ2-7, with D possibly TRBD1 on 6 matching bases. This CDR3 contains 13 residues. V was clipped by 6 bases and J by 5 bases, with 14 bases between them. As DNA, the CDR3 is TGTGCCAGCAGGGGTACAGGGAGACACGAGCAGTACTTC. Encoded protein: CASRGTGRHEQYF.

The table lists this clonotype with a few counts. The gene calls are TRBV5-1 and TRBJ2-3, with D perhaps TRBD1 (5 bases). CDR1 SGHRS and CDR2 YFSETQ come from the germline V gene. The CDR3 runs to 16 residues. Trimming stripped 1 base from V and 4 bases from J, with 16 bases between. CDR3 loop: CASSLTPQGTADTQYF. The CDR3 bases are TGCGCCAGCAGCTTGACCCCGCAGGGCACGGCAGATACGCAGTATTTT. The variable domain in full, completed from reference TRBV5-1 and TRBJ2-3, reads KAGVTQTPRYLIKTRGQQVTLSCSPISGHRSVSWYQQTPGQGLQFLFEYFSETQRNKGNFPGRFSGRQFSNSRSEMNVSTLELGDSALYLCASSLTPQGTADTQYFGPGTRLTVL.

This CDR3 reads CSARPQEREKLFF. DNA for the CDR3: TGCAGTGCTAGACCGCAGGAGCGAGAAAAACTGTTTTTT. V usage is TRBV20-1 and J usage is TRBJ1-4; D call uncertain. Between the trimmed V and J ends, which lost 2 bases and 8 bases, there was a span of 12 bases. This CDR3 has 13 residues. The germline V gene has CDR1 DFQATT and CDR2 SNEGSKA (reference sequence).

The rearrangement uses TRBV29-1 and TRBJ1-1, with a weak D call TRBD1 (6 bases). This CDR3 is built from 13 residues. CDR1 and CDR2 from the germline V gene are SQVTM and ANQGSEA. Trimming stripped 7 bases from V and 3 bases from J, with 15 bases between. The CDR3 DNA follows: TGCAGCGACCGCAGGGGATGGGACACTGAAGCTTTCTTT. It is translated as CSDRRGWDTEAFF.

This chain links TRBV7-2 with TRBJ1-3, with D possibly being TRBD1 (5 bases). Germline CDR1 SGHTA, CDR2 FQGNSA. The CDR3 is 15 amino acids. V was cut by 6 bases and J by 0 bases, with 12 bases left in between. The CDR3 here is CASSLQASSGNTIYF. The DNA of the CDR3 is TGTGCCAGCAGTCTACAGGCGTCCTCTGGAAACACCATATATTTT.

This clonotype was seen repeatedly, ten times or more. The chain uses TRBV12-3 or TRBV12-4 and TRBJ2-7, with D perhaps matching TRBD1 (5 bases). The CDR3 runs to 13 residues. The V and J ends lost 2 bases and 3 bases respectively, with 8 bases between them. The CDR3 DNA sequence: TGTGCCAGCAGTTTACAGGGCCTCTACGAGCAGTACTTC. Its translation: CASSLQGLYEQYF.

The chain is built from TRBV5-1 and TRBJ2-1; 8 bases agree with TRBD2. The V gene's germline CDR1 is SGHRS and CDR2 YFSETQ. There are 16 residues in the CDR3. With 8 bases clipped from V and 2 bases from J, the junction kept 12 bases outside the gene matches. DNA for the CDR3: TGCGCCAGTAACCTATTAGCGGGATTAACCTACAATGAGCAGTTCTTC. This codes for CASNLLAGLTYNEQFF.

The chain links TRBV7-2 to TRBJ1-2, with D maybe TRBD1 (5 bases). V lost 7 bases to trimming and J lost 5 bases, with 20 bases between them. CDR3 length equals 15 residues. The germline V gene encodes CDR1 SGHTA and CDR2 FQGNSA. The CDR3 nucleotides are TGTGCCAGCACGCCATCCCCCGGGGCGATATATGGCTACACCTTC. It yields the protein CASTPSPGAIYGYTF.

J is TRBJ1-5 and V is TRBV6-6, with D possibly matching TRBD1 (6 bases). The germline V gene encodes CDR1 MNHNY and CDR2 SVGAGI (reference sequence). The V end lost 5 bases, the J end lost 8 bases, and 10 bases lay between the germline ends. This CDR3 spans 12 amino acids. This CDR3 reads CASSDRLEPQHF. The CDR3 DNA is TGTGCCAGCAGTGACAGGTTGGAGCCCCAGCATTTT.

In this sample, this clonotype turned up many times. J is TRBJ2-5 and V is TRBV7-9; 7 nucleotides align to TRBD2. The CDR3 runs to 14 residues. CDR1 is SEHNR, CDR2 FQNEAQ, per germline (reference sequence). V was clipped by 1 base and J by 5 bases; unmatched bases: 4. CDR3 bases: TGTGCCAGCAGCTTAGATCGGACTAGTGAGACCCAGTACTTC. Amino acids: CASSLDRTSETQYF.

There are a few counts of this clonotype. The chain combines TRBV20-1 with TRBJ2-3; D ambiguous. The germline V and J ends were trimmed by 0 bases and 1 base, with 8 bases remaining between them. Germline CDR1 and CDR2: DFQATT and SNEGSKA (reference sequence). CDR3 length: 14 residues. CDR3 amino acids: CSARDPRGTDTQYF. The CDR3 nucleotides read TGCAGTGCTAGAGATCCCCGGGGCACAGATACGCAGTATTTT.

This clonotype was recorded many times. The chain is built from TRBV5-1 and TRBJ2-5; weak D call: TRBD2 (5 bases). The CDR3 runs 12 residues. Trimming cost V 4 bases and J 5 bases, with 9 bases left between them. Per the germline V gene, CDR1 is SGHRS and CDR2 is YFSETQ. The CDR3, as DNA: TGCGCCAGCAGCCTGGAGGTTGAGACCCAGTACTTC. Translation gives CASSLEVETQYF.

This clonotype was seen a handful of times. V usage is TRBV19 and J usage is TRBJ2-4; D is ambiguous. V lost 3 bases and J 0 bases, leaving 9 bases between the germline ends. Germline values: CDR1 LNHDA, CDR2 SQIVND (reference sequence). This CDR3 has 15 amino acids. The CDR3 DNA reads TGTGCCAGTAGTATCACCTTTTTAGCCAAAAACATTCAGTACTTC. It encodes CASSITFLAKNIQYF. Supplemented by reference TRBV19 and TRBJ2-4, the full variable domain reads DGGITQSPKYLFRKEGQNVTLSCEQNLNHDAMYWYRQDPGQGLRLIYYSQIVNDFQKGDIAEGYSVSREKKESFPLTVTSAQKNPTAFYLCASSITFLAKNIQYFGAGTRLSVL.

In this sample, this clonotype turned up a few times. DNA for the CDR3: TGCAGCGTGGGAATGAACACTGAAGCTTTCTTT. Translated: CSVGMNTEAFF. The chain couples TRBV29-1 to TRBJ1-1, with D unclear. Trimming removed 6 bases from V and 0 bases from J, with 5 bases in between. This CDR3 contains 11 residues. Germline-derived CDR1 and CDR2 are SQVTM and ANQGSEA.

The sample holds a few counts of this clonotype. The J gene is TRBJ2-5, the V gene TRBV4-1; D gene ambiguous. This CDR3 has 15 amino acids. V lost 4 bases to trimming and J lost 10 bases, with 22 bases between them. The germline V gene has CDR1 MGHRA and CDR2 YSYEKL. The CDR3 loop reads CASSRAWRDPEIQYF. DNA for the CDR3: TGCGCCAGCAGCCGAGCTTGGAGAGACCCAGAAATCCAGTACTTC.

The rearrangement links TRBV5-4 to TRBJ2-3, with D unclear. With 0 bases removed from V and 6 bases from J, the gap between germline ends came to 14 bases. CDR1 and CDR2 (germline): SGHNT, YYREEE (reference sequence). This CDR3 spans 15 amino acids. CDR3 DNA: TGTGCCAGCAGCTTGGAACGGTCGGGCTCCGATACGCAGTATTTT. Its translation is CASSLERSGSDTQYF.

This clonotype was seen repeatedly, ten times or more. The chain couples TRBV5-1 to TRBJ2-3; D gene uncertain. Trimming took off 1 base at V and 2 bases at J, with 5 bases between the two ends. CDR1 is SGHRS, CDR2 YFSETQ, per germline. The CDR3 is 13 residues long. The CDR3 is CASSLTDTDTQYF. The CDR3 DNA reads TGCGCCAGCAGCTTGACGGACACAGATACGCAGTATTTT. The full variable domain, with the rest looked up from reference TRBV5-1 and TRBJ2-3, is KAGVTQTPRYLIKTRGQQVTLSCSPISGHRSVSWYQQTPGQGLQFLFEYFSETQRNKGNFPGRFSGRQFSNSRSEMNVSTLELGDSALYLCASSLTDTDTQYFGPGTRLTVL.

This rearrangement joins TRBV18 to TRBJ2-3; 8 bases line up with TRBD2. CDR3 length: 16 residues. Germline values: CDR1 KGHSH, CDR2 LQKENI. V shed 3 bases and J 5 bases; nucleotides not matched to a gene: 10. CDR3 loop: CASSPLTGGPGDTQYF. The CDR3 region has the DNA TGTGCCAGCTCACCCTTAACGGGGGGGCCGGGAGATACGCAGTATTTT.

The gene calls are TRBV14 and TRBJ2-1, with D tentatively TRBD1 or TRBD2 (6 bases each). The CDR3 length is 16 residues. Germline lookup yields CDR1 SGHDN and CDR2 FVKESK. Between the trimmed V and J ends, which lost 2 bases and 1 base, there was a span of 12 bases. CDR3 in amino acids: CASSQIGGASYNEQFF. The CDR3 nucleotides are TGTGCCAGCAGCCAAATCGGGGGCGCTTCCTACAATGAGCAGTTCTTC. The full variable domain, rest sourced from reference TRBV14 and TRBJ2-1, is EAGVTQFPSHSVIEKGQTVTLRCDPISGHDNLYWYRRVMGKEIKFLLHFVKESKQDESGMPNNRFLAERTGGTYSTLKVQPAELEDSGVYFCASSQIGGASYNEQFFGPGTRLTVL.